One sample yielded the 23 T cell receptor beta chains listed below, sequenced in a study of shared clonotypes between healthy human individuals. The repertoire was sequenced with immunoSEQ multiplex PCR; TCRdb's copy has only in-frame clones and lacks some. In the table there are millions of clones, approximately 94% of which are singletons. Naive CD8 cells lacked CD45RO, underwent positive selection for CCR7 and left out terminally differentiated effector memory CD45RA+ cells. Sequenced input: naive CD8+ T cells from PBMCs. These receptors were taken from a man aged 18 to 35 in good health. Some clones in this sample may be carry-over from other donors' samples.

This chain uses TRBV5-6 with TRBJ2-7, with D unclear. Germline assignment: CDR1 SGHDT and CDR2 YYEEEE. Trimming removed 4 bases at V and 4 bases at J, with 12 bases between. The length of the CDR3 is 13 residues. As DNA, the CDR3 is TGTGCCAGCAGCGTGGCCCTCCCATACGAGCAGTACTTC. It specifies CASSVALPYEQYF. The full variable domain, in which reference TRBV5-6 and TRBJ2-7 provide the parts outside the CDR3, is DAGVTQSPTHLIKTRGQQVTLRCSPKSGHDTVSWYQQALGQGPQFIFQYYEEEERQRGNFPDRFSGHQFPNYSSELNVNALLLGDSALYLCASSVALPYEQYFGPGTRLTVT.

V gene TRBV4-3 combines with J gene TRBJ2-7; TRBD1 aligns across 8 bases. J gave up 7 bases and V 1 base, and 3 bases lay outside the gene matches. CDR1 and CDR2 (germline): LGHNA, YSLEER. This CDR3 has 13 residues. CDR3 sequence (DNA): TGCGCCAGCAGCCAAGGCAGGGGGCAGGAGCAGTACTTC. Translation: CASSQGRGQEQYF.

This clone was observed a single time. CDR3 nucleotide sequence: TGTGCCAGCAGTCTAGCGGGAGGGCCGGAGGAGCAGTACTTC. It codes for CASSLAGGPEEQYF. The chain combines TRBV7-3 with TRBJ2-7; TRBD2 agrees at 12 bases. The CDR3 contains 14 residues. CDR1 and CDR2 (germline): SGHTA, FQGTGA. V lost 6 bases, J lost 7 bases, and 7 bases stayed unmatched.

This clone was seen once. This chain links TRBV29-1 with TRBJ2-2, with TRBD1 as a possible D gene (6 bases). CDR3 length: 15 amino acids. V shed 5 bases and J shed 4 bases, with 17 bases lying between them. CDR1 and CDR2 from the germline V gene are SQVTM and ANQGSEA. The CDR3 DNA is TGCAGCGTTCGCACAGGGACGCGGGCCACCGGGGAGCTGTTTTTT. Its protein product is CSVRTGTRATGELFF.

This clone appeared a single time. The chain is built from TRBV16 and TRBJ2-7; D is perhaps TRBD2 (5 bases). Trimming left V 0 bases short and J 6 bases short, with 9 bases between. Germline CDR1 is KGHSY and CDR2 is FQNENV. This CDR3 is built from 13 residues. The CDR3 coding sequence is TGTGCCAGCAGCCAATCGAGGGCTCTCGAGCAGTACTTC. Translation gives CASSQSRALEQYF.

CDR3 loop: CASSPSPGQVSEQYF. In nucleotides, the CDR3 is TGTGCCAGCTCACCAAGCCCGGGACAGGTTAGCGAGCAGTACTTC. The rearrangement links TRBV18 to TRBJ2-7, with 8 bases aligning to TRBD1. Germline assignment: CDR1 KGHSH and CDR2 LQKENI. V lost 2 bases to trimming and J lost 6 bases; unmatched junction nucleotides: 9. The CDR3 covers 15 residues.

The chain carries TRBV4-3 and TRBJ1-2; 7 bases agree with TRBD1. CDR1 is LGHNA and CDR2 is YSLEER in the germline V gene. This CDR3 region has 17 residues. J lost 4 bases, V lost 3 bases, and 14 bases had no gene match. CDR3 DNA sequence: TGCGCCAGCAGCCAGGTTATGGGGACAGCAAAGATCTATGGCTACACCTTC. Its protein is CASSQVMGTAKIYGYTF.

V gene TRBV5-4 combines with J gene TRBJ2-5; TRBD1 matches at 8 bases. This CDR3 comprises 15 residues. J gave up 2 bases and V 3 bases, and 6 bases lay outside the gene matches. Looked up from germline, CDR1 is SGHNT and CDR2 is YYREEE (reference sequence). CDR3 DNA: TGTGCCAGCAGCTACCGGGACAGGCCGCAAGAGACCCAGTACTTC. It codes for CASSYRDRPQETQYF.

This chain's CDR3 is CASTRLGANYGYTF. The DNA for the CDR3 is TGTGCCAGCACCCGTCTGGGTGCTAACTATGGCTACACCTTC. This chain uses TRBV7-8 with TRBJ1-2; D gene unclear. The CDR3 contains 14 residues. Trimming left V 7 bases short and J 0 bases short, with 12 bases between. The V gene's germline CDR1 is SGHVS and CDR2 FQNEAQ. Full variable domain (outside the CDR3, taken from reference TRBV7-8 and TRBJ1-2): GAGVSQSPRYKVAKRGQDVALRCDPISGHVSLFWYQQALGQGPEFLTYFQNEAQLDKSGLPSDRFFAERPEGSVSTLKIQRTQQEDSAVYLCASTRLGANYGYTFGSGTRLTVV.

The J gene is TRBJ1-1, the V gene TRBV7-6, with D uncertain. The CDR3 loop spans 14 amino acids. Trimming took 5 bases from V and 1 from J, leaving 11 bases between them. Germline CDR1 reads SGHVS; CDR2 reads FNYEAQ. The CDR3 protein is CASSANRANTEAFF. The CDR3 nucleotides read TGTGCCAGCAGCGCGAATCGGGCGAACACTGAAGCTTTCTTT.

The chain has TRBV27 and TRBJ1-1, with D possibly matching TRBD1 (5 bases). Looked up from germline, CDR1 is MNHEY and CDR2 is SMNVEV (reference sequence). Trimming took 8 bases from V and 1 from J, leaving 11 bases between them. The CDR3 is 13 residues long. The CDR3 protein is CASGYGGNTEAFF. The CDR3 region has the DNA TGTGCCAGCGGATATGGGGGGAACACTGAAGCTTTCTTT.

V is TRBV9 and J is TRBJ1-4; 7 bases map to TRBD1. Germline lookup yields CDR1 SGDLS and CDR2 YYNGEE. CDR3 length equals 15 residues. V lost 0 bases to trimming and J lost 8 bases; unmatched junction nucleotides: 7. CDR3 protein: CASSVAGTVGEKLFF. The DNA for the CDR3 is TGTGCCAGCAGCGTAGCCGGGACAGTTGGAGAAAAACTGTTTTTT.

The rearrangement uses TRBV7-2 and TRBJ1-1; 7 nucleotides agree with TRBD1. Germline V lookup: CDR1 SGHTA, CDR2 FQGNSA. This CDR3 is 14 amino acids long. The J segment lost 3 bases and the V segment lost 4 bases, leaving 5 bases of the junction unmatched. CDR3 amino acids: CASSSNRGHTEAFF. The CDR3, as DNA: TGTGCCAGCAGCTCGAACAGGGGTCACACTGAAGCTTTCTTT.

This CDR3 is CASSLFQSRRNDEKLFF. The CDR3 region has the DNA TGTGCCAGCAGTTTATTCCAATCGAGGCGAAACGATGAAAAACTGTTTTTT. V gene TRBV27 combines with J gene TRBJ1-4; D not resolved. This CDR3 is built from 17 residues. Looked up from germline, CDR1 is MNHEY and CDR2 is SMNVEV (reference sequence). Trimming took 1 base from V and 6 from J, leaving 18 bases between them.

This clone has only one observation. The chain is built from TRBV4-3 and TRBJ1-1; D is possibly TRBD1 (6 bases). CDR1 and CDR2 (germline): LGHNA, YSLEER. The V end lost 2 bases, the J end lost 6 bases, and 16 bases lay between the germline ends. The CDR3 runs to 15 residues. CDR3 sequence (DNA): TGCGCCAGCAGCCAATCGTTCGGGGGCCGGGCTGAAGCTTTCTTT. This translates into CASSQSFGGRAEAFF.

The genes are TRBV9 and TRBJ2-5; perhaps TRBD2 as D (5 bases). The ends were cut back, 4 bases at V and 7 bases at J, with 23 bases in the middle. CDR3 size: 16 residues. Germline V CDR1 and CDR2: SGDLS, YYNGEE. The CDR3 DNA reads TGTGCCAGCAGCCCGTACGGAGGCTGGGCAGGATCGACCCAGTACTTC. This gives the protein CASSPYGGWAGSTQYF.

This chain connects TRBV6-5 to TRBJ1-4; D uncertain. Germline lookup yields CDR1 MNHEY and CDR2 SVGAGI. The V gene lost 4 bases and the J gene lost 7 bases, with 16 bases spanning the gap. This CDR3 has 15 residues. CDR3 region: CASSWNTGGGEKLFF. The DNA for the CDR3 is TGTGCCAGCAGTTGGAATACGGGAGGTGGTGAAAAACTGTTTTTT.

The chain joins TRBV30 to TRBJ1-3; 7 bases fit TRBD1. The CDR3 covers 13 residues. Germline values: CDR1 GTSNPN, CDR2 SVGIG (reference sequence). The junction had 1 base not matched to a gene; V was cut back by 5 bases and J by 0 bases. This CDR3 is CAWGDSSGNTIYF. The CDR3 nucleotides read TGTGCCTGGGGGGACAGCTCTGGAAACACCATATATTTT.

Here the CDR3 reads CASSVGAGLADHEQYF. The CDR3 DNA follows: TGTGCCAGCAGCGTAGGAGCGGGACTAGCGGATCACGAGCAGTACTTC. The chain couples TRBV9 to TRBJ2-7; TRBD2 aligns across 11 bases. From germline, CDR1 is SGDLS and CDR2 YYNGEE. The V gene end was trimmed by 0 bases and the J gene end by 5 bases; junction bases not matched to a gene: 7. This CDR3 has 16 residues. Together with reference TRBV9 and TRBJ2-7, the CDR3 gives the full variable domain: DSGVTQTPKHLITATGQRVTLRCSPRSGDLSVYWYQQSLDQGLQFLIQYYNGEERAKGNILERFSAQQFPDLHSELNLSSLELGDSALYFCASSVGAGLADHEQYFGPGTRLTVT.

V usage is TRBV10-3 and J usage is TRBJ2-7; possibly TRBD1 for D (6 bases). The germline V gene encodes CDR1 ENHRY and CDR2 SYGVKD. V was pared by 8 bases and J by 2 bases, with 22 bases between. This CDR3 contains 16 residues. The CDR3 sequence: CAIGHPEDRTTYEQYF. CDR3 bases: TGTGCCATCGGCCACCCGGAGGACAGAACAACCTACGAGCAGTACTTC.

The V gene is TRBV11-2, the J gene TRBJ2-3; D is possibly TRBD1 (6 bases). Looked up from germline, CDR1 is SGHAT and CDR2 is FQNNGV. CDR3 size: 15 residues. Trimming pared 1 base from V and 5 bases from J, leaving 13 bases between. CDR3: CASSLVGSQGDTQYF. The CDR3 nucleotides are TGTGCCAGCAGCTTAGTAGGGTCACAGGGAGATACGCAGTATTTT.

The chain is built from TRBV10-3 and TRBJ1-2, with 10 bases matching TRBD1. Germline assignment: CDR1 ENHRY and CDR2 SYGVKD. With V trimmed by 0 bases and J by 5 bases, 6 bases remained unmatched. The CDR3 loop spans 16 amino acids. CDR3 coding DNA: TGTGCCATCAGTGAGTCGGGGGACAGGGGTAATTATGGCTACACCTTC. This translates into CAISESGDRGNYGYTF.

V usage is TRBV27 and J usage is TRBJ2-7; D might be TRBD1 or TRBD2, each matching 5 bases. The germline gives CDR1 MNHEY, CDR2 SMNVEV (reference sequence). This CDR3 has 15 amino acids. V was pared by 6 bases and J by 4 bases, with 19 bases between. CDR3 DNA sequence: TGTGCCAGCAGACCCCAGAGGGGCGGTCTATACGAGCAGTACTTC. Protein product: CASRPQRGGLYEQYF.